The T cell receptor (beta chain) under discussion was sequenced for a study of T cells after posttransplantation cyclophosphamide. Study-wide points: Recipient CMV seropositivity and CMV reactivation strongly tracked TRB clonality. Later post-transplant blood repertoires were often dominated by donor CD8+ memory clones. TRB overlap between skin or GI tissue T cells and blood was limited.

Concerning this clone itself: Antigen unknown.

Produced via immunoSEQ multiplex PCR; TCRdb's table is partial and in-frame only. The profile shows more than 60,000 clones, around 93% of them singletons. Peripheral blood was collected from the related graft donor on the marrow donation day. CDR3 length equals 13 residues. The V segment lost 4 bases and the J segment 2 bases; nucleotides outside the gene matches: 0. Germline CDR1 reads SNHLY; CDR2 reads FYNNEI. The rearrangement links TRBV2 to TRBJ2-7; 9 bases match TRBD1. Source material: PBMCs. This receptor was identified in a woman younger than 45 in good health and a related stem cell transplant donor. DNA of the CDR3: TGTGCCAGCAGTGGACAGGGGGCCTACGAGCAGTACTTC. Translating it yields CASSGQGAYEQYF. Looking up the rest from reference TRBV2 and TRBJ2-7 gives the full variable domain: EPEVTQTPSHQVTQMGQEVILRCVPISNHLYFYWYRQILGQKVEFLVSFYNNEISEKSEIFDDQFSVERPDGSNFTLKIRSTKLEDSAMYFCASSGQGAYEQYFGPGTRLTVT.